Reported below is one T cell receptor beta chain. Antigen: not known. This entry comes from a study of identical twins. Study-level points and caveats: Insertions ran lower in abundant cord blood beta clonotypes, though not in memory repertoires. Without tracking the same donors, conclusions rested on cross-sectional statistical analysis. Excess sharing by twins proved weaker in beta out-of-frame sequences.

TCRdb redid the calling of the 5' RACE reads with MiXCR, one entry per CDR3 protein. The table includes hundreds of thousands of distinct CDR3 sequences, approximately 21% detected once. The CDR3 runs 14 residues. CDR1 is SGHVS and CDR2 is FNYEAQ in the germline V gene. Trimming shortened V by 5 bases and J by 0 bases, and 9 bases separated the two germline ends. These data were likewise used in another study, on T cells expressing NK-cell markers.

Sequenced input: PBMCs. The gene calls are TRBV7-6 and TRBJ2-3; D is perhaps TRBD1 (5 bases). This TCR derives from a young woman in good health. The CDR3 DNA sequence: TGTGCCAGCAGCAGGACACCGAGCACAGATACGCAGTATTTT. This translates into CASSRTPSTDTQYF.